This TCR beta chain was profiled in a study of T cells after yellow fever vaccination. Study background: Some fractions had low cell numbers, and these were prepared with SMART-Seq v4 Ultra Low Input.

The CDR3 length is 16 residues. The V and J ends lost 2 bases and 7 bases, in that order; junction bases with no gene match: 14. Germline CDR1 SGHRS, CDR2 YFSETQ. As for this clonotype: Its antigen is not known.

Study observations and caveats: Reappearance after the booster was observed for most primary-vaccination clones (96% CD4, just over 85% CD8). On re-exposure, the response was weaker but peaked faster, at day 5 versus 15.

The study made its TCR cDNA through 5'RACE template switching. That step introduced a universal primer site along with UMIs. TCRdb reprocessed the 5' RACE reads with MiXCR, giving one entry per CDR3 protein. The sample lists hundreds of thousands of distinct CDR3 sequences, around an eighth occurring once. The chain links TRBV5-1 to TRBJ2-7, with 8 nucleotides matching TRBD2. The TCR originated in a man aged 30 to 45 who received the YFV17D yellow fever vaccine. This specimen was PBMCs, taken on the day of the yellow fever booster vaccination. CDR3 DNA: TGCGCCAGCAGCTTAATGGATCGAGCGGGAGTTGGGGAGCAGTACTTC. Translating gives CASSLMDRAGVGEQYF.